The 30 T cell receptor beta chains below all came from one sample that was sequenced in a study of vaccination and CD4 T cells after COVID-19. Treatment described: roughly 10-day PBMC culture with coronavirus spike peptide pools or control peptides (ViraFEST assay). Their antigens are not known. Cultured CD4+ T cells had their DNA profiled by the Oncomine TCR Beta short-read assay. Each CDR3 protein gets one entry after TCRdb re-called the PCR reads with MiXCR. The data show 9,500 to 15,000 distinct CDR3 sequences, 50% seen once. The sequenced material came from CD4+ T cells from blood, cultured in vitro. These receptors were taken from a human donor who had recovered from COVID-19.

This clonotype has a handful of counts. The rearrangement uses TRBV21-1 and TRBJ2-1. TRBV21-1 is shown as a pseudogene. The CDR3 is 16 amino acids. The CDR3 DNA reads TGTGCCAGCAGCAAAGTTGCTCGGGTTTTTAACAATGAGCAGTTCTTC. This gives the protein CASSKVARVFNNEQFF.

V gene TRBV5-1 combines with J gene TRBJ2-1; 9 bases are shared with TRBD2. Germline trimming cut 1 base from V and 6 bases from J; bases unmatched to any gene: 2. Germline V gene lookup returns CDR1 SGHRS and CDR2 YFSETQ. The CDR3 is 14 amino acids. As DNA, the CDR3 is TGCGCCAGCAGCTTGAAGCGGGAGGTCAATGAGCAGTTCTTC. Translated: CASSLKREVNEQFF.

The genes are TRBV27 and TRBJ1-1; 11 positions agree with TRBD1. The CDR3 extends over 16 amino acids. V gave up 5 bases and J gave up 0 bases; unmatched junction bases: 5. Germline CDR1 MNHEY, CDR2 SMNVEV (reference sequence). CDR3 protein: CASSDRDRGVNTEAFF. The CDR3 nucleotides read TGTGCCAGCAGTGACCGGGACAGGGGGGTGAACACTGAAGCTTTCTTT.

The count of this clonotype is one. The CDR3 sequence: CSASTAPYNEQFF. The CDR3 DNA follows: TGCAGTGCTTCGACGGCGCCATACAATGAGCAGTTCTTC. The rearrangement uses TRBV20-1 and TRBJ2-1; D call uncertain. There are 13 residues in the CDR3. Trimming took off 5 bases at V and 4 bases at J, with 12 bases between the two ends. CDR1 is DFQATT, CDR2 SNEGSKA, per germline (reference sequence).

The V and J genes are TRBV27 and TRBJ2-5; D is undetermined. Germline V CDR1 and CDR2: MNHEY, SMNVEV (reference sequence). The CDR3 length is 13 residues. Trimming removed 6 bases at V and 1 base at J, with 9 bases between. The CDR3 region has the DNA TGTGCCAGCAGCCTGAACACCCAAGAGACCCAGTACTTC. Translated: CASSLNTQETQYF.

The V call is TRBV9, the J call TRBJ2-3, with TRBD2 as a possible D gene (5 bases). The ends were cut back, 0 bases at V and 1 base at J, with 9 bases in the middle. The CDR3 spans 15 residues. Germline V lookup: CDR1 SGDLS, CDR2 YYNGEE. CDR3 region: CASSVEGAGTDTQYF. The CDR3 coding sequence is TGTGCCAGCAGCGTAGAGGGAGCGGGCACAGATACGCAGTATTTT.

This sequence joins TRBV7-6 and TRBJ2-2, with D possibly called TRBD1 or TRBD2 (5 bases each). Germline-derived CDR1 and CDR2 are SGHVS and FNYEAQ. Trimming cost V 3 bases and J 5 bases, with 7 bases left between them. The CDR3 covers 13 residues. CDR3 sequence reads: CASSFGTTGELFF. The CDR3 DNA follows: TGTGCCAGCAGCTTCGGGACGACCGGGGAGCTGTTTTTT.

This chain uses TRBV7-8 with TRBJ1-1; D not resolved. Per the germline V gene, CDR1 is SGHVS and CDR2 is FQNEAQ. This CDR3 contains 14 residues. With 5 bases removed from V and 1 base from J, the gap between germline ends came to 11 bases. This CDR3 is CASSMVGGNTEAFF. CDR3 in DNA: TGTGCCAGCAGCATGGTGGGAGGGAACACTGAAGCTTTCTTT.

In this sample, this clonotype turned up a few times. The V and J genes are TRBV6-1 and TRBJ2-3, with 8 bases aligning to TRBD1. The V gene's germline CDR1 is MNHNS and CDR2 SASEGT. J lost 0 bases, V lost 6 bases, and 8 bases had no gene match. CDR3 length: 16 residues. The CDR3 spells CASSRGQAGSTDTQYF. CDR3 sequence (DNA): TGTGCCAGCAGCAGGGGACAGGCGGGAAGCACAGATACGCAGTATTTT.

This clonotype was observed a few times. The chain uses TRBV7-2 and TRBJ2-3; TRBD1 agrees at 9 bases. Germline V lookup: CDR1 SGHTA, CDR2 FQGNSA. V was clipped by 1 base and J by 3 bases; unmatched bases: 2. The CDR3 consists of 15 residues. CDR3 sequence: CASSLVGQGTDTQYF. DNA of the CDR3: TGTGCCAGCAGCTTAGTTGGACAGGGGACAGATACGCAGTATTTT.

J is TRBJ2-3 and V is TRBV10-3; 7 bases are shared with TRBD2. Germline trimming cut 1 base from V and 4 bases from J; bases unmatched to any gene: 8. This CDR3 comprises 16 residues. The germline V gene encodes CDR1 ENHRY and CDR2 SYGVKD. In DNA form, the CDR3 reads TGTGCCATCAGTGAGTATGGGCAGCGGGGATCAGATACGCAGTATTTT. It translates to CAISEYGQRGSDTQYF.

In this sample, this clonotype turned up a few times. CDR3 sequence (DNA): TGTGCCAGCAGCTTACTCCGGTTGGGAACTGAAGCTTTCTTT. Translated: CASSLLRLGTEAFF. The chain employs TRBV7-9 and TRBJ1-1; D unclear. This CDR3 comprises 14 residues. Trimming pared 2 bases from V and 5 bases from J, leaving 12 bases between. The germline V gene has CDR1 SEHNR and CDR2 FQNEAQ (reference sequence).

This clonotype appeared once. CDR3 coding DNA: TGCAGTGCTAGACGAGGGACAGCCTCTGGGGCCAACGTCCTGACTTTC. Protein: CSARRGTASGANVLTF. The chain combines TRBV20-1 with TRBJ2-6; 7 bases align to TRBD1. The CDR3 consists of 16 residues. J gave up 0 bases and V 2 bases, and 4 bases lay outside the gene matches. The germline CDR1 and CDR2 sequences are DFQATT and SNEGSKA (reference sequence).

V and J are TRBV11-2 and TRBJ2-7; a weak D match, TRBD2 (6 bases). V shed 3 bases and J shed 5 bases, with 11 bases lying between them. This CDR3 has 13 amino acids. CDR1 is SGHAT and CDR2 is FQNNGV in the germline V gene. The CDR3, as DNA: TGTGCCAGCAGCTTCACGGGAGAAAACGAGCAGTACTTC. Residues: CASSFTGENEQYF.

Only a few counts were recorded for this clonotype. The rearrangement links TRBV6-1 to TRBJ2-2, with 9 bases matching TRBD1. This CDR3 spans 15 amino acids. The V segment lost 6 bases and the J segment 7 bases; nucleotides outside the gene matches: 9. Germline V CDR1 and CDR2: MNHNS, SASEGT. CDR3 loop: CASRTGTGRNGELFF. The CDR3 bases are TGTGCCAGCAGAACCGGGACAGGGAGGAACGGGGAGCTGTTTTTT.

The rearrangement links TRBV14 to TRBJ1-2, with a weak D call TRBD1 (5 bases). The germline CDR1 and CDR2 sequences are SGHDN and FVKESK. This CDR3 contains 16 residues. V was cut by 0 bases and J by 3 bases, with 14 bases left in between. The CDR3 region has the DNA TGTGCCAGCAGCCAAGATTTGGGACGAGAGGACTATGGCTACACCTTC. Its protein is CASSQDLGREDYGYTF.

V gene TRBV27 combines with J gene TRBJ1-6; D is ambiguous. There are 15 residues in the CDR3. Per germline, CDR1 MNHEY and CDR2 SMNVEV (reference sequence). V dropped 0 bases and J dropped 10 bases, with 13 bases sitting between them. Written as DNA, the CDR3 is TGTGCCAGCAGTTTATCGGGTCCCCGTTCATCACCCCTCCACTTT. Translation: CASSLSGPRSSPLHF.

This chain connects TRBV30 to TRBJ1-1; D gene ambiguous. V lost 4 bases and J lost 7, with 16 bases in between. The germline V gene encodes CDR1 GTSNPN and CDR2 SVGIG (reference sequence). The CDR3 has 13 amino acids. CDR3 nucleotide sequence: TGTGCCTGGACCCGGAGGGCGGAGGGTGAAGCTTTCTTT. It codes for CAWTRRAEGEAFF.

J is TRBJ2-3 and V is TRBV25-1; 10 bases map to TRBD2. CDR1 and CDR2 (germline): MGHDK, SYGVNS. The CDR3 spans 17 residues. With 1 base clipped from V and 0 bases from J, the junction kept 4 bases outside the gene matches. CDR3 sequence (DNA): TGTGCCAGCAGTGAATCTGGACTAGCGGTGAGCACAGATACGCAGTATTTT. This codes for CASSESGLAVSTDTQYF.

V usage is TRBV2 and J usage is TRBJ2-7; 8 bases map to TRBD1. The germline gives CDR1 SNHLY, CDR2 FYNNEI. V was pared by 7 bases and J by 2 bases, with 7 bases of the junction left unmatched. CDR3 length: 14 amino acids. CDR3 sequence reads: CASIGQGAAYEQYF. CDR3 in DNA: TGTGCCAGCATCGGGCAGGGGGCGGCCTACGAGCAGTACTTC.

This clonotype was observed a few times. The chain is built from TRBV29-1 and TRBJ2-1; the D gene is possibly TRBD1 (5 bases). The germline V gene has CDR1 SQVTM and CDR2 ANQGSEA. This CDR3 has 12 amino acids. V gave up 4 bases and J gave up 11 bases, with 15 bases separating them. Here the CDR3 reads CSVGLGAVKQFF. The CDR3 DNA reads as TGCAGCGTTGGCTTAGGGGCTGTAAAGCAGTTCTTC.

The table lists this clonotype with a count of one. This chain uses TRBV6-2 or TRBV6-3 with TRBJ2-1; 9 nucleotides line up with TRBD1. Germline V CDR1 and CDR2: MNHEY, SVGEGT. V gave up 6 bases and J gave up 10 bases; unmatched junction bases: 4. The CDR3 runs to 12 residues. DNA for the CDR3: TGTGCCAGCAGAAGGACAGGGGAAGAGCAGTTCTTC. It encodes CASRRTGEEQFF.

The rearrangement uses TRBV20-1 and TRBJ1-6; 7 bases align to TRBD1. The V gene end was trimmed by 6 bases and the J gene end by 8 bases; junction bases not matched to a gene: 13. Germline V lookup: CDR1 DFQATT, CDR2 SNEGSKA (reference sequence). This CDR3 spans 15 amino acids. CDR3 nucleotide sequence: TGCAGTGCCGCCCCGTACAGGGGCAGGGATTCACCCCTCCACTTT. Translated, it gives CSAAPYRGRDSPLHF.

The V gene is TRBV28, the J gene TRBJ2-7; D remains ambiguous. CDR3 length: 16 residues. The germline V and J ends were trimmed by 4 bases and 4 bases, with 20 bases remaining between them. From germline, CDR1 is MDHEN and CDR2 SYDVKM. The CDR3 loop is CASSSHSGPAAYEQYF. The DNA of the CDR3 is TGTGCCAGCAGTTCCCATTCCGGCCCCGCGGCGTACGAGCAGTACTTC.

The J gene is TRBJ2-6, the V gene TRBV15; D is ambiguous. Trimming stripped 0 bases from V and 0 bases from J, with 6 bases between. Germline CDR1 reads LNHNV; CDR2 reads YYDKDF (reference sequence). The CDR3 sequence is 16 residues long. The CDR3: CATSRDRASGANVLTF. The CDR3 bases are TGTGCCACCAGCAGAGATCGCGCCTCTGGGGCCAACGTCCTGACTTTC.

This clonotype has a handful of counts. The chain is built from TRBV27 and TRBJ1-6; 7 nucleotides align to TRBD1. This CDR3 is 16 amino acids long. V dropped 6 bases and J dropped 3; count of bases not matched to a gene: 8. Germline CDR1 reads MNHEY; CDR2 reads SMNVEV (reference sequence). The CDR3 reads CASRTTGSFYNSPLHF. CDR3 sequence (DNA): TGTGCCAGCAGGACGACAGGGTCTTTCTATAATTCACCCCTCCACTTT.

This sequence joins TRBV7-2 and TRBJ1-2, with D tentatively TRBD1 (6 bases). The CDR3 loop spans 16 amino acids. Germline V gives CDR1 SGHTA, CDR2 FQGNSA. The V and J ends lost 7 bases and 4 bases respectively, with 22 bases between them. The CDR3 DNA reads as TGTGCCAGCACCTCCGAACAACAGGGACGAGCCTATGGCTACACCTTC. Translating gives CASTSEQQGRAYGYTF.

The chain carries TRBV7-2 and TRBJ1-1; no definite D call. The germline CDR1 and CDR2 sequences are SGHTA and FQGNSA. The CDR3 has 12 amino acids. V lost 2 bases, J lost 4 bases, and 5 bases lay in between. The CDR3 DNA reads TGTGCCAGCAGCTTAACAAGCACTGAAGCTTTCTTT. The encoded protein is CASSLTSTEAFF.

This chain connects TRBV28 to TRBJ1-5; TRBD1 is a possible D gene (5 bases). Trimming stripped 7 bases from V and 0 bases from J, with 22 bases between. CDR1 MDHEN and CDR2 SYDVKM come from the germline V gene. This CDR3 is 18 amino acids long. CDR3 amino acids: CASTSGGAQIYSNQPQHF. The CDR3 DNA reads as TGTGCCAGCACCTCCGGAGGGGCGCAGATTTATAGCAATCAGCCCCAGCATTTT.

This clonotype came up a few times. CDR3 bases: TGCAGTGCTAGATTCTCTAGCGGGAGGGCCGGGGAGCTGTTTTTT. Protein product: CSARFSSGRAGELFF. V and J are TRBV20-1 and TRBJ2-2; TRBD2 aligns across 12 bases. With 2 bases clipped from V and 6 bases from J, the junction kept 4 bases outside the gene matches. The germline V gene encodes CDR1 DFQATT and CDR2 SNEGSKA (reference sequence). The CDR3 has 15 residues.